These 22 T cell receptor beta chains were all obtained from the same sample, sequenced in a study of identical twins. TCRdb re-called the 5' RACE reads through MiXCR, storing one row per CDR3 protein. The table shows about 340,000 distinct CDR3 sequences, with 8.5% to 10% occurring only once. The sample was naive T cells sorted from blood. Source of these receptors: a woman in her forties or fifties in good health.

As for this clonotype: The CDR3 does not end in the conserved phenylalanine or tryptophan, so this is likely a read error. No DNA is shown, since the ends of the CDR3 on it are uncertain; the CDR3 is the one TCRdb lists. The chain combines TRBV12-3 or TRBV12-4 with TRBJ2-1; the table calls TRBD2, which could not be checked here. The CDR3 contains 14 residues when both ends are counted. CDR3 sequence: CASSLGGRVGTVVY.

This clonotype was counted between two and nine times. The chain combines TRBV5-1 with TRBJ2-4; D perhaps matches TRBD1 (5 bases). The CDR3 length is 18 residues. CDR1 and CDR2 from the germline V gene are SGHRS and YFSETQ. Trimming removed 7 bases at V and 1 base at J, with 24 bases between. CDR3 nucleotides: TGCGCCAGCTTGGCCTCACCCGGGCCCCCAGGGGCCAAAAACATTCAGTACTTC. Protein product: CASLASPGPPGAKNIQYF.

This clonotype has only a few counts. The chain is built from TRBV29-1 and TRBJ2-1; D might be TRBD2 (5 bases). The germline gives CDR1 SQVTM, CDR2 ANQGSEA. CDR3 size: 13 residues. The V end lost 4 bases, the J end lost 7 bases, and 14 bases lay between the germline ends. The CDR3 nucleotides are TGCAGCGTTGGTAGTACGGGAACTAATGAGCAGTTCTTC. Its translation is CSVGSTGTNEQFF.

This clonotype has only a few counts. This chain joins TRBV19 and TRBJ2-2; D gene uncertain. The CDR3 covers 15 residues. V lost 4 bases to trimming and J lost 5 bases, with 14 bases between them. The germline CDR1 and CDR2 sequences are LNHDA and SQIVND (reference sequence). The CDR3 sequence: CASSTVAYRTGELFF. The CDR3 DNA sequence: TGTGCCAGTAGTACCGTCGCCTATCGGACCGGGGAGCTGTTTTTT.

The chain is built from TRBV28 and TRBJ2-7, with D perhaps being TRBD1 or TRBD2 (5 bases each). This CDR3 comprises 15 residues. The V and J ends lost 6 bases and 2 bases respectively, with 17 bases between them. CDR1 MDHEN and CDR2 SYDVKM come from the germline V gene. The CDR3 bases are TGTGCCAGCAGCCCCCAGAGAGGGGCAGCCTACGAGCAGTACGTC. Protein: CASSPQRGAAYEQYV.

This clonotype was seen many times. The rearrangement uses TRBV5-1 and TRBJ2-1, with D perhaps TRBD1 (5 bases). Germline V gene lookup returns CDR1 SGHRS and CDR2 YFSETQ. With 3 bases removed from V and 7 bases from J, the gap between germline ends came to 8 bases. CDR3 length: 12 residues. The CDR3 DNA reads as TGCGCCAGCAGCTACTCAGGGAATGAGCAGTTCTTC. Protein: CASSYSGNEQFF.

In its sample, this clonotype was seen once. The V gene is TRBV12-3 or TRBV12-4, the J gene TRBJ2-4; 11 nucleotides match TRBD2. CDR3 length equals 24 residues. The V segment lost 6 bases and the J segment 0 bases; nucleotides outside the gene matches: 28. The CDR3 DNA reads as TGTGCCAGCAGCCGGCCGACACCCACAGGGTTGGGTACTAGCGGGGGTCTAGCCAAAAACATTCAGTACTTC. Protein product: CASSRPTPTGLGTSGGLAKNIQYF.

The V and J genes are TRBV20-1 and TRBJ1-1; D unclear. The V gene's germline CDR1 is DFQATT and CDR2 SNEGSKA (reference sequence). The CDR3 is 10 residues long. Trimming shortened V by 6 bases and J by 3 bases, and 5 bases separated the two germline ends. CDR3 in amino acids: CSARDTEAFF. The CDR3, as DNA: TGCAGTGCACGGGACACTGAAGCTTTCTTT.

This clonotype has at least ten counts. The V and J genes are TRBV20-1 and TRBJ2-5; tentatively, D is TRBD1 (5 bases). This CDR3 has 15 residues. Trimming pared 0 bases from V and 2 bases from J, leaving 13 bases between. Germline CDR1 reads DFQATT; CDR2 reads SNEGSKA (reference sequence). The chain's CDR3 is CSAREVGRMQETQYF. The CDR3 coding sequence is TGCAGTGCTAGAGAGGTGGGGCGCATGCAAGAGACCCAGTACTTC.

This clonotype was recorded many times. The chain carries TRBV5-1 and TRBJ2-5; 8 nucleotides agree with TRBD2. The CDR3 runs 14 residues. Germline values: CDR1 SGHRS, CDR2 YFSETQ. V shed 4 bases, J shed 5 bases, and the junction held 7 bases outside the gene matches. The DNA of the CDR3 is TGCGCCAGCAGCGCGAGCGGGAGTGACGAGACCCAGTACTTC. Translating it yields CASSASGSDETQYF.

This clonotype was detected only a few times. The chain employs TRBV27 and TRBJ2-1, with 10 bases matching TRBD2. V shed 5 bases and J 0 bases; nucleotides not matched to a gene: 10. The CDR3 runs to 18 residues. Germline CDR1 reads MNHEY; CDR2 reads SMNVEV (reference sequence). DNA for the CDR3: TGTGCCAGCAGTGGGGGGCCTAGCGGGAGAGGCTCCTACAATGAGCAGTTCTTC. Protein sequence: CASSGGPSGRGSYNEQFF.

This clonotype was counted a few times. The V gene is TRBV5-1, the J gene TRBJ1-1; possibly TRBD1 for D (6 bases). The CDR3 totals 13 residues. V lost 4 bases to trimming and J lost 10 bases, with 17 bases between them. CDR1 SGHRS and CDR2 YFSETQ come from the germline V gene. CDR3 nucleotide sequence: TGCGCCAGCAGCCGCGGACAGAGCCGAAGAGCTTTCTTT. This translates into CASSRGQSRRAFF.

This clonotype was found a few times. The chain has TRBV20-1 and TRBJ2-2; no definite D call. CDR1 is DFQATT, CDR2 SNEGSKA, per germline (reference sequence). V lost 0 bases and J lost 6, with 11 bases in between. This CDR3 region has 14 residues. Written as DNA, the CDR3 is TGCAGTGCTAGAGACAGATTGGGGTCCGGGGAGCTGTTTTTT. It encodes CSARDRLGSGELFF.

In this sample, this clonotype turned up a few times. The chain uses TRBV15 and TRBJ2-3; 10 bases agree with TRBD2. The germline gives CDR1 LNHNV, CDR2 YYDKDF (reference sequence). This CDR3 has 16 residues. Unmatched junction bases numbered 6, after V lost 3 bases and J lost 3 bases. The CDR3 nucleotides read TGTGCCACCAGCAGCCCCGGGACTAGCGAAACAGATACGCAGTATTTT. Translating it yields CATSSPGTSETDTQYF.

With regard to this clonotype: At one end the junction does not follow the germline gene, possibly because of a read error. This chain links TRBV20-1 with TRBJ2-5; weak D call: TRBD2 (6 bases). Germline-derived CDR1 and CDR2 are DFQATT and SNEGSKA (reference sequence). The CDR3 sequence is 10 residues long. CDR3 sequence (DNA): TGCAGTGCTAGACGGGAGACCCAGTGCTTC. Its protein product is CSARRETQCF.

This clonotype showed up just a few times. The rearrangement joins TRBV14 to TRBJ2-3, with D unresolved. V gave up 0 bases and J gave up 7 bases, with 11 bases separating them. The germline V gene encodes CDR1 SGHDN and CDR2 FVKESK. The CDR3 is 14 residues long. The CDR3 DNA is TGTGCCAGCAGCCAAGAAATGGTTGTAAATACGCAGTATTTT. Its protein product is CASSQEMVVNTQYF.

J is TRBJ2-3 and V is TRBV4-2; 12 bases are shared with TRBD2. Germline V gene sequence: CDR1 LGHNA, CDR2 YNFKEQ. The V segment lost 5 bases and the J segment 5 bases; nucleotides outside the gene matches: 2. This CDR3 region has 14 residues. As DNA, the CDR3 is TGTGCCAGCAGCGCTAGCGGGAGGGGAGATACGCAGTATTTT. Its translation: CASSASGRGDTQYF.

This clonotype showed up just a few times. The chain carries TRBV30 and TRBJ1-1, with D uncertain. V was clipped by 2 bases and J by 2 bases, with 9 bases between them. Germline V CDR1 and CDR2: GTSNPN, SVGIG (reference sequence). The CDR3 is 13 amino acids. CDR3 in amino acids: CAWSSLRNTEAFF. The DNA for the CDR3 is TGTGCCTGGAGTTCTTTAAGAAACACTGAAGCTTTCTTT.

This clonotype was seen a few times. CDR3 sequence (DNA): TGCAGTGCTCACCGGGACATCACCAATTCACCCCTCCACTTT. The encoded protein is CSAHRDITNSPLHF. The genes are TRBV20-1 and TRBJ1-6; possible D gene TRBD1, 6 bases. Germline CDR1 is DFQATT and CDR2 is SNEGSKA (reference sequence). Trimming shortened V by 5 bases and J by 7 bases, and 15 bases separated the two germline ends. CDR3 length: 14 residues.

The table lists this clonotype with a few counts. The chain employs TRBV3-1 and TRBJ1-1, with no clear D. V was clipped by 1 base and J by 0 bases, with 6 bases between them. There are 14 residues in the CDR3. Germline V gives CDR1 LGHDT, CDR2 YNNKEL (reference sequence). The CDR3 spells CASSQAPMNTEAFF. CDR3 nucleotides: TGTGCCAGCAGCCAAGCCCCGATGAACACTGAAGCTTTCTTT.

This clonotype occurred many times. The rearrangement joins TRBV20-1 to TRBJ2-2; 7 bases align to TRBD2. CDR3 length: 17 amino acids. V lost 0 bases, J lost 1 base, and 8 bases stayed unmatched. Germline V gene data show CDR1 as DFQATT and CDR2 as SNEGSKA (reference sequence). CDR3 nucleotides: TGCAGTGCTAGAGATGTGGCGGCGGGGGAGAACACCGGGGAGCTGTTTTTT. Residues: CSARDVAAGENTGELFF.

V gene TRBV7-2 combines with J gene TRBJ2-3, with 7 nucleotides matching TRBD2. CDR1 is SGHTA and CDR2 is FQGNSA in the germline V gene. The CDR3 is 18 amino acids. J gave up 3 bases and V 4 bases, and 16 bases lay outside the gene matches. The CDR3 DNA is TGTGCCAGCAGCTCTCTCGGGGGGAGCGGGATTCTTACAGATACGCAGTATTTT. This gives the protein CASSSLGGSGILTDTQYF.